A single sample gave rise to the 30 T cell receptor beta chains below, sequenced in a study of blood T cell repertoires in COVID-19. Assay used: immunoSEQ multiplex PCR; TCRdb lists only in-frame clones, some missing. This table holds about 210,000 clones, more than 75% found once. Sequenced input: PBMCs or T cells enriched from blood (not recorded which). The receptors come from a man aged 40-55 years with acute COVID-19.

This chain joins TRBV4-2 and TRBJ1-3; D call uncertain. The CDR3 loop spans 14 amino acids. CDR1 LGHNA and CDR2 YNFKEQ come from the germline V gene. Trimming removed 1 base at V and 5 bases at J, with 9 bases between. CDR3 protein: CASSQVPDRNTIYF. In DNA, the CDR3 is TGTGCCAGCAGCCAAGTACCAGATAGAAACACCATATATTTT.

This chain links TRBV30 with TRBJ2-1, with 8 bases lining up with TRBD2. V was pared by 0 bases and J by 10 bases, with 5 bases of the junction left unmatched. CDR1 is GTSNPN and CDR2 is SVGIG in the germline V gene (reference sequence). This CDR3 has 13 residues. Written as DNA, the CDR3 is TGTGCCTGGAGTGTCAGCGGGAGTGGCGAGCAGTTCTTC. It yields the protein CAWSVSGSGEQFF.

The chain joins TRBV3-1 (or the pseudogene TRBV3-2) to TRBJ1-2, with a possible D match to TRBD1 (5 bases). Trimming cost V 5 bases and J 4 bases, with 14 bases left between them. Germline CDR1 and CDR2: LGHDT and YNNKEL (reference sequence). The CDR3 covers 14 residues. CDR3 in amino acids: CASSFTADSYGYTF. Written as DNA, the CDR3 is TGTGCCAGCAGCTTTACAGCAGACAGCTATGGCTACACCTTC.

The chain carries TRBV6-5 and TRBJ2-2; D is undetermined. V gave up 8 bases and J gave up 6 bases, with 7 bases separating them. The CDR3 has 11 amino acids. Germline CDR1 reads MNHEY; CDR2 reads SVGAGI. CDR3 amino acids: CASHVAGELFF. DNA for the CDR3: TGTGCCAGCCATGTTGCCGGGGAGCTGTTTTTT.

This chain connects TRBV4-2 to TRBJ1-6; 7 bases agree with TRBD1. The CDR3 sequence is 14 residues long. Germline V gene data show CDR1 as LGHNA and CDR2 as YNFKEQ. Unmatched junction bases numbered 3, after V lost 3 bases and J lost 7 bases. DNA of the CDR3: TGTGCCAGCAGCCAGGGGACAGCGAATTCACCCCTCCACTTT. Amino acids: CASSQGTANSPLHF.

The chain links TRBV28 to TRBJ2-1; tentatively, D is TRBD1 (6 bases). Germline CDR1 is MDHEN and CDR2 is SYDVKM. This CDR3 comprises 13 residues. V lost 6 bases, J lost 6 bases, and 12 bases lay in between. The CDR3 spells CASRTSRGNEQFF. DNA for the CDR3: TGTGCCAGCAGGACCTCCAGGGGCAATGAGCAGTTCTTC.

This chain's CDR3 is CAWSVGAVLRDTQYF. DNA for the CDR3: TGTGCCTGGAGTGTAGGAGCGGTCCTCAGGGATACGCAGTATTTT. V usage is TRBV30 and J usage is TRBJ2-3; possibly TRBD2 for D (5 bases). The germline V and J ends were trimmed by 0 bases and 6 bases, with 16 bases remaining between them. The CDR3 runs to 15 residues. CDR1 is GTSNPN, CDR2 SVGIG, per germline (reference sequence).

The rearrangement uses TRBV5-1 and TRBJ2-1; TRBD2 is a possible D gene (5 bases). CDR3 size: 13 residues. Germline-derived CDR1 and CDR2 are SGHRS and YFSETQ. Trimming left V 5 bases short and J 5 bases short, with 11 bases between. The DNA of the CDR3 is TGCGCCAGCAGAGTTAGCGTCGACAATGAGCAGTTCTTC. It specifies CASRVSVDNEQFF. The entire variable domain, with the rest obtained from reference TRBV5-1 and TRBJ2-1, is as follows: KAGVTQTPRYLIKTRGQQVTLSCSPISGHRSVSWYQQTPGQGLQFLFEYFSETQRNKGNFPGRFSGRQFSNSRSEMNVSTLELGDSALYLCASRVSVDNEQFFGPGTRLTVL.

Written as DNA, the CDR3 is TGTGCCAGCTCACCCCTAGGGAGCTGGGAGACCCAGTACTTC. This translates into CASSPLGSWETQYF. J is TRBJ2-5 and V is TRBV18; D is perhaps TRBD2 (5 bases). Germline CDR1 and CDR2: KGHSH and LQKENI. The CDR3 runs to 14 residues. With 3 bases removed from V and 5 bases from J, the gap between germline ends came to 13 bases.

CDR3 in DNA: TGTGCCAGCAGCTTGGAACAGGGGGTCCACGAGCAGTACTTC. Its translation: CASSLEQGVHEQYF. The chain has TRBV7-9 and TRBJ2-7; 8 nucleotides agree with TRBD1. CDR1 and CDR2 (germline): SEHNR, FQNEAQ (reference sequence). J gave up 5 bases and V 3 bases, and 6 bases lay outside the gene matches. This CDR3 has 14 residues.

This chain joins TRBV27 and TRBJ2-1, with TRBD1 as a possible D gene (6 bases). The CDR3 length is 13 residues. The germline V gene has CDR1 MNHEY and CDR2 SMNVEV (reference sequence). V lost 6 bases and J lost 4, with 10 bases in between. CDR3 protein: CASRQGLYNEQFF. The CDR3 DNA follows: TGTGCCAGCAGGCAGGGGCTTTACAATGAGCAGTTCTTC.

Only one count was recorded for this clone. The chain carries TRBV9 and TRBJ2-7; perhaps TRBD1 as D (5 bases). Trimming removed 4 bases from V and 5 bases from J, with 13 bases in between. Germline V lookup: CDR1 SGDLS, CDR2 YYNGEE. CDR3 length equals 13 residues. The CDR3, as DNA: TGTGCCAGCAGCACGGCAGGGAACGACGAGCAGTACTTC. Translation: CASSTAGNDEQYF.

The chain joins TRBV11-2 to TRBJ2-5, with TRBD1 as a possible D gene (6 bases). Looked up from germline, CDR1 is SGHAT and CDR2 is FQNNGV. The V and J ends lost 1 base and 4 bases respectively, with 16 bases between them. The length of the CDR3 is 16 residues. Here the CDR3 reads CASSLVAGDGGETQYF. The DNA for the CDR3 is TGTGCCAGCAGCTTAGTGGCAGGGGATGGGGGAGAGACCCAGTACTTC.

The chain uses TRBV6-5 and TRBJ2-7; 12 bases are a match to TRBD2. The CDR3 is 15 residues long. Germline V lookup: CDR1 MNHEY, CDR2 SVGAGI. The trim removed 6 bases at V and 4 bases at J, leaving 7 bases unmatched. The CDR3 sequence is CASSSTSGRVYEQYF. DNA for the CDR3: TGTGCCAGCAGCTCGACTAGCGGGAGAGTTTACGAGCAGTACTTC.

The V and J genes are TRBV5-8 and TRBJ1-1; 10 bases agree with TRBD1. Looked up from germline, CDR1 is SGHTS and CDR2 is YDEGEE. The V and J ends lost 2 bases and 4 bases, in that order; junction bases with no gene match: 2. The CDR3 spans 14 residues. Here the CDR3 reads CASSFGQGGTEAFF. In DNA form, the CDR3 reads TGTGCCAGCAGCTTCGGACAGGGGGGCACTGAAGCTTTCTTT.

V and J are TRBV7-2 and TRBJ1-6, with TRBD1 identical over 7 bases. J lost 7 bases, V lost 5 bases, and 8 bases had no gene match. CDR3 length: 15 residues. The germline V gene encodes CDR1 SGHTA and CDR2 FQGNSA. Written as DNA, the CDR3 is TGTGCCAGCAGCGGAACCGGGACAGAGAATTCACCCCTCCACTTT. Residues: CASSGTGTENSPLHF.

This clone was seen only once. The chain uses TRBV18 and TRBJ2-6; TRBD1 matches 10 bases. The CDR3 is made up of 17 amino acids. CDR1 and CDR2 (germline): KGHSH, LQKENI. With 1 base clipped from V and 3 bases from J, the junction kept 3 bases outside the gene matches. DNA for the CDR3: TGTGCCAGCTCACCACGACAGGGGGCAGGTGGGGCCAACGTCCTGACTTTC. Translating gives CASSPRQGAGGANVLTF.

The chain links TRBV5-1 to TRBJ2-7; 9 bases fit TRBD1. After removal of 0 bases from V and 0 bases from J, the junction contained 1 base not matched to a gene. This CDR3 is built from 15 residues. Germline V gene sequence: CDR1 SGHRS, CDR2 YFSETQ. The CDR3 coding sequence is TGCGCCAGCAGCTTGGTACAGGGGGCCTCCTACGAGCAGTACTTC. The encoded protein is CASSLVQGASYEQYF.

The rearrangement links TRBV5-1 to TRBJ2-6; D is unclear. The CDR3 is 17 amino acids. Germline V gives CDR1 SGHRS, CDR2 YFSETQ. The germline V and J ends were trimmed by 2 bases and 0 bases, with 12 bases remaining between them. The DNA for the CDR3 is TGCGCCAGCAGCTTTGGCACAACGCACTCTGGGGCCAACGTCCTGACTTTC. Translating it yields CASSFGTTHSGANVLTF.

The chain recombines TRBV13 with TRBJ2-2; 7 bases align to TRBD1. CDR1 is PRHDT and CDR2 is FYEKMQ in the germline V gene (reference sequence). The CDR3 extends over 15 amino acids. V gave up 5 bases and J gave up 4 bases; unmatched junction bases: 7. The CDR3 coding sequence is TGTGCCAGCAGCGCCGACAGGGTCCGCACCGGGGAGCTGTTTTTT. This codes for CASSADRVRTGELFF.

V gene TRBV3-1 (or the pseudogene TRBV3-2) combines with J gene TRBJ1-1, with 7 bases that match TRBD1. Germline CDR1 and CDR2: LGHDT and YNNKEL (reference sequence). CDR3 length: 12 residues. The V and J ends lost 1 base and 10 bases, in that order; junction bases with no gene match: 3. The CDR3: CASSQGAGGAFF. The CDR3 nucleotides are TGTGCCAGCAGCCAAGGGGCAGGGGGAGCTTTCTTT.

The chain has TRBV28 and TRBJ1-2; 11 bases map to TRBD1. With 4 bases clipped from V and 5 bases from J, the junction kept 9 bases outside the gene matches. Germline CDR1 reads MDHEN; CDR2 reads SYDVKM. This CDR3 comprises 16 residues. CDR3 nucleotides: TGTGCCAGCAGTTGGACAGGGGGCGGATGGCGTTATGGCTACACCTTC. Translating it yields CASSWTGGGWRYGYTF.

The chain carries TRBV28 and TRBJ2-1; a possible D gene is TRBD1 (5 bases). V lost 6 bases to trimming and J lost 4 bases, with 19 bases between them. This CDR3 has 16 amino acids. Germline CDR1 reads MDHEN; CDR2 reads SYDVKM. CDR3 DNA: TGTGCCAGCAGAGGGGCAGCCCCTAACACTTACAATGAGCAGTTCTTC. Protein: CASRGAAPNTYNEQFF.

The rearrangement uses TRBV4-1 and TRBJ2-3; 8 nucleotides agree with TRBD1. Germline values: CDR1 MGHRA, CDR2 YSYEKL. Trimming cost V 4 bases and J 4 bases; bases outside gene matches: 4. There are 14 residues in the CDR3. The CDR3 DNA follows: TGCGCCAGCAGCCGCATACAGGGGGCAGATACGCAGTATTTT. This translates into CASSRIQGADTQYF.

V and J are TRBV3-1 (or the pseudogene TRBV3-2) and TRBJ1-5; D possibly corresponds to TRBD1 (5 bases). The CDR3 is 14 residues long. Germline V gene sequence: CDR1 LGHDT, CDR2 YNNKEL (reference sequence). Trimming stripped 0 bases from V and 4 bases from J, with 7 bases between. This CDR3 reads CASSQEGGNQPQHF. The CDR3 bases are TGTGCCAGCAGCCAAGAGGGGGGTAATCAGCCCCAGCATTTT.

The chain carries TRBV30 and TRBJ2-7; D may be TRBD1 (6 bases). This CDR3 spans 13 amino acids. Germline V CDR1 and CDR2: GTSNPN, SVGIG (reference sequence). V lost 2 bases and J lost 3, with 11 bases in between. This CDR3 reads CAWSRKGVYEQYF. The CDR3 DNA reads TGTGCCTGGAGTCGGAAGGGGGTCTACGAGCAGTACTTC.

This clone was seen only once. V usage is TRBV29-1 and J usage is TRBJ2-5, with TRBD1 identical over 9 bases. Germline CDR1 is SQVTM and CDR2 is ANQGSEA. This CDR3 comprises 12 residues. V lost 7 bases, J lost 5 bases, and 5 bases stayed unmatched. The CDR3 protein is CSAQGAWETQYF. The DNA for the CDR3 is TGCAGCGCACAGGGGGCGTGGGAGACCCAGTACTTC. The full variable domain, completed using reference TRBV29-1 and TRBJ2-5, is SAVISQKPSRDICQRGTSLTIQCQVDSQVTMMFWYRQQPGQSLTLIATANQGSEATYESGFVIDKFPISRPNLTFSTLTVSNMSPEDSSIYLCSAQGAWETQYFGPGTRLLVL.

There are a few counts of this clone. The V call is TRBV28, the J call TRBJ2-7; 11 positions agree with TRBD1. This CDR3 has 15 residues. Germline V gives CDR1 MDHEN, CDR2 SYDVKM. Trimming cost V 7 bases and J 4 bases; bases outside gene matches: 9. In DNA form, the CDR3 reads TGTGCCAGCACCCTAGCCGGGACAGGGGGTTACGAGCAGTACTTC. As protein: CASTLAGTGGYEQYF.

The chain carries TRBV7-2 and TRBJ2-5, with TRBD1 as a possible D gene (6 bases). CDR3 length equals 16 residues. V lost 2 bases, J lost 5 bases, and 18 bases lay in between. From germline, CDR1 is SGHTA and CDR2 FQGNSA. CDR3 bases: TGTGCCAGCAGCTTAAGATCCCAGGGGAGAGGGGAGACCCAGTACTTC. This sequence encodes CASSLRSQGRGETQYF.

The chain employs TRBV20-1 and TRBJ2-1; 8 bases line up with TRBD2. The CDR3 runs to 15 residues. V shed 3 bases, J shed 6 bases, and the junction held 10 bases outside the gene matches. The germline V gene has CDR1 DFQATT and CDR2 SNEGSKA (reference sequence). The CDR3 nucleotides are TGCAGTGCTAGTGAAGGACTAGCTATGGTCAATGAGCAGTTCTTC. Amino acids: CSASEGLAMVNEQFF.